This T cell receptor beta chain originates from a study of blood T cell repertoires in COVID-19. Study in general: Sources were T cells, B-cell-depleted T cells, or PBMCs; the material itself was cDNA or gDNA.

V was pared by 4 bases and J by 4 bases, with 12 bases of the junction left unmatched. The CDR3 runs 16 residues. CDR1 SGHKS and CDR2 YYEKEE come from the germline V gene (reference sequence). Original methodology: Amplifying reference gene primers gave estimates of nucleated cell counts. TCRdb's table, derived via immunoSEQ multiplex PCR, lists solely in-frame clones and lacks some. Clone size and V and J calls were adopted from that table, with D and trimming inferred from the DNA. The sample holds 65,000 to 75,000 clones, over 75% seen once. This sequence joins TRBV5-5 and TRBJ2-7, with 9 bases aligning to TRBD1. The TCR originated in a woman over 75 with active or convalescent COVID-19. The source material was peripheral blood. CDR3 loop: CASSPGQGTTRYEQYF. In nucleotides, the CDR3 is TGTGCCAGCAGCCCGGGACAGGGAACTACCAGATACGAGCAGTACTTC. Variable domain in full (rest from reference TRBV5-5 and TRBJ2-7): DAGVTQSPTHLIKTRGQQVTLRCSPISGHKSVSWYQQVLGQGPQFIFQYYEKEERGRGNFPDRFSARQFPNYSSELNVNALLLGDSALYLCASSPGQGTTRYEQYFGPGTRLTVT.